Following are 20 T cell receptor beta chains from one sample sequenced in a study of OX40 agonist ivuxolimab in advanced cancers. Clones were read by immunoSEQ multiplex PCR, and TCRdb kept only the in-frame ones, dropping some. The sample records about 21,000 clones, roughly 80% being singletons. Sequencing used CD4+ or CD8+ T cells sorted from blood, obtained in a trial of the OX40 agonist ivuxolimab. Receptors originate from an adult with an advanced solid tumor such as melanoma, head and neck, liver or kidney cancer.

This clone was seen only a few times. The chain has TRBV29-1 and TRBJ2-1; D remains unclear. Looked up from germline, CDR1 is SQVTM and CDR2 is ANQGSEA. V dropped 0 bases and J dropped 0 bases, with 15 bases sitting between them. This CDR3 is built from 17 residues. Here the CDR3 DNA reads TGCAGCGTTGAAGATCTTGACGGACGGAGCTCCTACAATGAGCAGTTCTTC. It codes for CSVEDLDGRSSYNEQFF.

The chain joins TRBV2 to TRBJ1-3, with D perhaps matching TRBD1 (5 bases). Looked up from germline, CDR1 is SNHLY and CDR2 is FYNNEI. This CDR3 region has 15 residues. V was cut by 4 bases and J by 2 bases, with 12 bases left in between. For the CDR3, the DNA is TGTGCCAGCAGTGGGCGGGGGATGGCTGGAAACACCATATATTTT. Its protein is CASSGRGMAGNTIYF.

This clone turned up a few times. V usage is TRBV9 and J usage is TRBJ2-7; D perhaps matches TRBD2 (6 bases). The CDR3 runs 15 residues. Germline V CDR1 and CDR2: SGDLS, YYNGEE. V lost 4 bases and J 5 bases, leaving 19 bases between the germline ends. The CDR3 here is CASSPGMGAGNEQYF. CDR3 sequence (DNA): TGTGCCAGCAGCCCAGGGATGGGTGCGGGAAACGAGCAGTACTTC.

The chain uses TRBV15 and TRBJ2-7, with D hard to call. Per the germline V gene, CDR1 is LNHNV and CDR2 is YYDKDF (reference sequence). The V end was cut by 2 bases, the J end by 2 bases, with 10 bases between. The CDR3 loop spans 14 amino acids. The CDR3 spells CATSRPAETYEQYF. The DNA of the CDR3 is TGTGCCACCAGCAGACCCGCAGAGACCTACGAGCAGTACTTC.

The chain combines TRBV21-1 with TRBJ1-1; TRBD1, the table's D call, lacks a check against the DNA. TRBV21-1 is a recognized pseudogene. This CDR3 is built from 15 residues. The DNA of the CDR3 is TGTGCCAGCAGAATAACATACACAATTCGCACTGAAGCTTTCTTT. This codes for CASRITYTIRTEAFF.

The rearrangement links TRBV11-3 to TRBJ2-7; 8 bases are shared with TRBD2. V trimming: 2 bases; J trimming: 3 bases; junction bases outside the gene matches: 3. There are 14 residues in the CDR3. Per the germline V gene, CDR1 is SGHNT and CDR2 is YENEEA. Here the CDR3 reads CASSLQRGIYEQYF. The CDR3 nucleotides read TGTGCCAGCAGCTTACAGCGGGGGATCTACGAGCAGTACTTC.

This chain uses TRBV7-9 with TRBJ2-1; 11 bases align to TRBD2. Germline trimming cut 6 bases from V and 4 bases from J; bases unmatched to any gene: 2. Germline CDR1 and CDR2: SEHNR and FQNEAQ (reference sequence). This CDR3 comprises 14 residues. The CDR3 is CASRTSGSYNEQFF. CDR3 nucleotide sequence: TGTGCCAGCAGAACTAGCGGGAGTTACAATGAGCAGTTCTTC.

V gene TRBV7-9 combines with J gene TRBJ2-1, with D tentatively TRBD1 or TRBD2 (5 bases each). V lost 5 bases, J lost 11 bases, and 16 bases lay in between. The CDR3 length is 13 residues. Germline CDR1 is SEHNR and CDR2 is FQNEAQ (reference sequence). The CDR3 DNA reads TGTGCCAGCAGCCCCACATGGGGGAACAAGCAGTTCTTC. Protein: CASSPTWGNKQFF.

J is TRBJ2-7 and V is TRBV6-5; D remains unclear. This CDR3 has 13 residues. The germline gives CDR1 MNHEY, CDR2 SVGAGI. Trimming took off 6 bases at V and 1 base at J, with 10 bases between the two ends. The CDR3 coding sequence is TGTGCCAGCAGCCCAGATGGATCCTACGAGCAGTACTTC. Protein: CASSPDGSYEQYF.

The V call is TRBV30, the J call TRBJ1-2; TRBD1 is a possible D gene (6 bases). From germline, CDR1 is GTSNPN and CDR2 SVGIG (reference sequence). V was clipped by 4 bases and J by 0 bases, with 9 bases between them. The CDR3 is 13 amino acids. The CDR3 region has the DNA TGTGCCTGGATGGGGGGGCCTAACTATGGCTACACCTTC. Its translation is CAWMGGPNYGYTF.

The chain joins TRBV6-1 to TRBJ2-1, with a weak D call TRBD2 (5 bases). The CDR3 sequence is 15 residues long. V gave up 6 bases and J gave up 4 bases, with 16 bases separating them. Germline lookup yields CDR1 MNHNS and CDR2 SASEGT. CDR3 coding DNA: TGTGCCAGCAGCAACCTAGCAGGACCGTACAATGAGCAGTTCTTC. Amino acid sequence: CASSNLAGPYNEQFF.

The chain combines TRBV29-1 with TRBJ1-2; D call uncertain. CDR3 length equals 14 residues. Trimming stripped 7 bases from V and 2 bases from J, with 17 bases between. Germline values: CDR1 SQVTM, CDR2 ANQGSEA. The CDR3, as DNA: TGCAGCGCCCTCGGGGAGGCCGGGAACTATGGCTACACCTTC. Residues: CSALGEAGNYGYTF. The full variable domain, in which reference TRBV29-1 and TRBJ1-2 provide the parts outside the CDR3, is SAVISQKPSRDICQRGTSLTIQCQVDSQVTMMFWYRQQPGQSLTLIATANQGSEATYESGFVIDKFPISRPNLTFSTLTVSNMSPEDSSIYLCSALGEAGNYGYTFGSGTRLTVV.

The chain couples TRBV29-1 to TRBJ2-5; the match to TRBD1 covers 7 bases. The CDR3 totals 13 residues. Germline V lookup: CDR1 SQVTM, CDR2 ANQGSEA. J gave up 1 base and V 4 bases, and 3 bases lay outside the gene matches. The CDR3 sequence: CSVGDRLQETQYF. As DNA, the CDR3 is TGCAGCGTTGGGGACAGACTCCAAGAGACCCAGTACTTC.

This clone was counted once. The CDR3 DNA reads as TGTGCCAGTAGCCAATCCGGGAGCCAGTACAATGAGCAGTTCTTC. The encoded protein is CASSQSGSQYNEQFF. V usage is TRBV19 and J usage is TRBJ2-1; the D gene is possibly TRBD2 (6 bases). Trimming left V 6 bases short and J 4 bases short, with 16 bases between. Germline CDR1 is LNHDA and CDR2 is SQIVND (reference sequence). The CDR3 sequence is 15 residues long.

This clone is judged medium-sized. The chain employs TRBV23-1 and TRBJ2-7; possibly TRBD1 for D (5 bases). TRBV23-1 is annotated as an ORF whose role is uncertain. This CDR3 comprises 15 residues. Trimming left V 3 bases short and J 4 bases short, with 16 bases between. The CDR3 region has the DNA TGCGCCAGCAGTCAGGAGACAGCTATCGGGTACGAGCAGTACTTC. Encoded protein: CASSQETAIGYEQYF.

The rearrangement links TRBV4-2 to TRBJ1-4; D not certain. The CDR3 sequence is 16 residues long. V gave up 0 bases and J gave up 1 base, with 9 bases separating them. Germline CDR1 is LGHNA and CDR2 is YNFKEQ. The CDR3: CASSQEMGRTNEKLFF. The DNA for the CDR3 is TGTGCCAGCAGCCAAGAAATGGGGAGAACTAATGAAAAACTGTTTTTT.

This chain connects TRBV5-1 to TRBJ2-5; the D gene is possibly TRBD1 (5 bases). The germline V gene has CDR1 SGHRS and CDR2 YFSETQ. Trimming took 0 bases from V and 1 from J, leaving 13 bases between them. The CDR3 runs 16 residues. The chain's CDR3 is CASSLAGGHLQETQYF. The DNA for the CDR3 is TGCGCCAGCAGCTTGGCCGGCGGACACCTCCAAGAGACCCAGTACTTC.

This clone is medium-sized in the sample. The V gene is TRBV15, the J gene TRBJ2-7; D remains ambiguous. CDR3 length: 15 residues. Germline loops: CDR1 LNHNV, CDR2 YYDKDF (reference sequence). The V and J ends lost 5 bases and 3 bases respectively, with 17 bases between them. CDR3 DNA: TGTGCCACCAGCCCCTCCGTGGAGCCTAACTACGAGCAGTACTTC. Protein: CATSPSVEPNYEQYF.

The V call is TRBV4-1, the J call TRBJ2-2; 11 nucleotides match TRBD2. Germline V gene data show CDR1 as MGHRA and CDR2 as YSYEKL. V dropped 5 bases and J dropped 5; count of bases not matched to a gene: 7. There are 16 residues in the CDR3. CDR3 region: CASSSTSGSLTGELFF. The CDR3 region has the DNA TGCGCCAGCAGCTCCACTAGCGGGAGTCTAACCGGGGAGCTGTTTTTT.

This chain links TRBV28 with TRBJ2-1; 9 bases agree with TRBD2. The V gene's germline CDR1 is MDHEN and CDR2 SYDVKM. The V gene end was trimmed by 6 bases and the J gene end by 7 bases; junction bases not matched to a gene: 10. This CDR3 is 15 amino acids long. CDR3 DNA sequence: TGTGCCAGCAGAGCAGCGGGAGGAGTTACGAATGAGCAGTTCTTC. The encoded protein is CASRAAGGVTNEQFF.